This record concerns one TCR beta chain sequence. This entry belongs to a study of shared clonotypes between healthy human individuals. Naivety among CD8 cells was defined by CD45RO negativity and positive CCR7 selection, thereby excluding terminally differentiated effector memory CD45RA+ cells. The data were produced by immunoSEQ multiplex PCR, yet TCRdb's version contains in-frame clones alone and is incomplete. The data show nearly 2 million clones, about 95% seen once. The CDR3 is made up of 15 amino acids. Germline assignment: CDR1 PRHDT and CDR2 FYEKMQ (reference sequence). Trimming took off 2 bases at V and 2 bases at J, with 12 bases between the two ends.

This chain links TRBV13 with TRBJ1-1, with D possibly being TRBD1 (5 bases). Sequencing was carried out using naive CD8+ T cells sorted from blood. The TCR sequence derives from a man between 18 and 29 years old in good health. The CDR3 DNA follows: TGTGCCAGCAGCTTATGGGGACCGATAAACACTGAAGCTTTCTTT. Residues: CASSLWGPINTEAFF.